The TCR beta chain under discussion was sequenced for a study of T cells in Graves' hyperthyroidism and ophthalmopathy. Study overall: Peripheral blood draws took place at initial diagnosis, ahead of any treatment.

No progression to ophthalmopathy during 18 months of follow-up defined stable disease. Clinical symptoms, serum thyroxine and TRAb, thyroid ultrasound and orbital computed tomography were used for the diagnoses. This clonotype was observed at least ten times. What it binds is unknown. The TCR beta CDR3 regions underwent amplification using RNA transcripts as the source. HTBI primers were used for first-round RT-PCR of the TCR CDR3. MiXCR, run by TCRdb on the multiplex PCR reads, gives a single entry per CDR3 protein. The sample holds about 680,000 distinct CDR3 sequences; roughly a third are singletons and the top ten take around 29%. V shed 7 bases and J 2 bases; nucleotides not matched to a gene: 10. The CDR3 spans 15 residues. The V gene's germline CDR1 is SNHLY and CDR2 FYNNEI. General study findings and limits: Peripheral blood also featured most of the thyroid clonotypes expanded above 0.001.

The genes are TRBV2 and TRBJ2-7; 8 bases fit TRBD1. The sequenced sample consisted of blood. The TCR sequence derives from a woman aged 40 to 55 with Graves' hyperthyroidism. Here the CDR3 reads CASIQGQGATYEQYF. The CDR3 nucleotides read TGTGCCAGCATCCAAGGCCAGGGGGCTACCTACGAGCAGTACTTC.